The present entry profiles one TCR beta chain with its context. Generated by immunoSEQ multiplex PCR, the TCRdb table keeps only in-frame clones and is missing some. The sample contains 84,000 or so clones, around 90% of which appear only once. The data stem from a study of T cell responses to AZD1222 COVID-19 vaccine. V was pared by 2 bases and J by 4 bases, with 8 bases between. This CDR3 has 13 amino acids. Germline-derived CDR1 and CDR2 are LNHDA and SQIVND (reference sequence). The input for sequencing was peripheral blood, taken on day 0 of AZD1222 vaccination. The receptor's source is an adult in good health. The V and J genes are TRBV19 and TRBJ1-1; weak D call: TRBD1 (5 bases). The CDR3 DNA sequence: TGTGCCAGTAGTATATGGGGGTCCACTGAAGCTTTCTTT. This sequence encodes CASSIWGSTEAFF.